The source of this TCR beta chain is a study of T-cell reconstitution after alpha-beta-depleted transplantation in children. Preparation of the TCRbeta library involved a method that used unique molecular identifiers. TCRdb redid the calling of the PCR reads with MiXCR, one entry per CDR3 protein. This sample has under 750,000 distinct CDR3 sequences, with about 23% found just once. This clonotype was recorded at least ten times. Germline trimming cut 1 base from V and 10 bases from J; bases unmatched to any gene: 15. Germline V lookup: CDR1 SGHAT, CDR2 FQDESV (reference sequence). The CDR3 runs 18 residues.

This chain joins TRBV11-1 and TRBJ2-1; 11 bases are a match to TRBD2. The sequenced sample was PBMCs, mostly from graft donor cells, obtained 360 days after TCRalphabeta/CD19-depleted stem cell transplant. The sequence was obtained from a boy in the first two years of life who had a stem cell transplant for acute myeloid leukemia, so the T cells may come from the graft donor. The CDR3 DNA is TGTGCCAGCAGCTTAGTCGGGGCACTAGCGGGGGAATTTCAGGAGCAGTTCTTC. Translated: CASSLVGALAGEFQEQFF.